One T cell receptor (beta chain) is described in this entry. Its target is not known. This sample stems from a study of cytomegalovirus exposure and HLA in healthy donors. Overall study results and limits: In a later analysis, DRB1 alleles had the most associated TCRs; HLA-C alleles the fewest. The study labeled 164 TCR beta chains cytomegalovirus-associated. Common viral pathogens seemed to be connected with several of the most significant clusters, according to a later analysis.

V lost 3 bases, J lost 5 bases, and 4 bases stayed unmatched. The CDR3 is 15 residues long. Looked up from germline, CDR1 is MNHEY and CDR2 is SMNVEV (reference sequence). The PCR was carried out with 60 Vbeta primers and 13 Jbeta primers. TCRdb's copy holds only in-frame clones and misses some; the assay was immunoSEQ multiplex PCR. The data contain about 110,000 clones, around three quarters of them singletons. The chain is built from TRBV27 and TRBJ1-6; 7 bases are a match to TRBD1. This TCR came from a man aged 25-45 years in good health and CMV-seronegative. Input material: PBMCs. CDR3 in DNA: TGTGCCAGCAGTTTCGGACAGGTCGATAATTCACCCCTCCACTTT. Amino acid sequence: CASSFGQVDNSPLHF.